Listed below are T cell receptor beta chains from one sample, sequenced in a study of blood T cell repertoires in COVID-19. Produced via immunoSEQ multiplex PCR; TCRdb's table is partial and in-frame only. The sample holds 350,000 to 400,000 clones, roughly 89% seen once. Sequencing was done on a sample of PBMCs or T cells enriched from blood (not recorded which). The source is a woman in her 30s who had recovered from COVID-19. Each CDR3 is given with its conserved first and last residue. A D gene is named only where the DNA matches it firmly. Clone size is stated in some rows and not others, as once, few, many or a class when expanded.

-	TRBD1	TRBV13	TRBJ1-4	CASSPYRDRATNEKLFF	TGTGCCAGCAGCCCGTACCGGGACAGGGCTACTAATGAAAAACTGTTTTTT
-	-	TRBV18	TRBJ2-2	CASSPRQVPNTGELFF	TGTGCCAGCTCACCACGACAGGTCCCGAACACCGGGGAGCTGTTTTTT
-	TRBD2	TRBV29-1	TRBJ2-3	CSVVEWGGGVTQYF	TGCAGCGTTGTTGAGTGGGGGGGAGGGGTTACGCAGTATTTT
-	TRBD1	TRBV9	TRBJ2-4	CASSDGQGDIQYF	TGTGCCAGCAGCGATGGACAGGGAGACATTCAGTACTTC
-	TRBD1	TRBV9	TRBJ1-1	CASSVEWGQSNTEAFF	TGTGCCAGCAGCGTAGAGTGGGGACAGTCGAACACTGAAGCTTTCTTT
-	-	TRBV4-2	TRBJ1-1	CASSQPVGLGDTEAFF	TGTGCCAGCAGCCAACCCGTCGGTCTCGGGGACACTGAAGCTTTCTTT
-	TRBD2	TRBV7-2	TRBJ2-2	CASSLKRGGTGELFF	TGTGCCAGCAGCTTAAAGCGGGGGGGCACCGGGGAGCTGTTTTTT
few	-	TRBV4-1	TRBJ1-3	CASSQDRFSGNTIYF	TGCGCCAGCAGCCAAGACCGGTTCTCTGGAAACACCATATATTTT
-	-	TRBV5-6	TRBJ2-1	CASSFFSRVNEQFF	TGTGCCAGCAGTTTCTTCTCAAGAGTCAATGAGCAGTTCTTC
-	-	TRBV27	TRBJ2-7	CASSFGKGSYTYEQYF	TGTGCCAGCAGTTTTGGGAAAGGGAGTTATACCTACGAGCAGTACTTC
-	-	TRBV15	TRBJ2-7	CATSRIHPRSSYEQYF	TGTGCCACCAGCAGAATCCATCCTAGGAGCTCCTACGAGCAGTACTTC